Presented here are 30 T cell receptor beta chains from one specimen sequenced in a study of shared clonotypes between healthy human individuals (dated by TCRdb to about 2020). Libraries came from the immunoSEQ multiplex PCR assay. The table comes from immuneACCESS by way of TCRdb, which keeps in-frame sequences with V and J called. Part of the clones is missing from these tables; in studies checked, under half for an unresolved V gene and the rest for unknown reasons. The sample has about 1.5 million clones on record, approximately 98% of them singletons. The ten largest clones take up 0.4% to 0.45% of the sample. Specimen: naive CD4+ T cells sorted from blood. Per the publication, the cell subset or site label means: CD45RA+ positively selected. These TCRs come from a man aged 30 to 45 in good health.

V usage is TRBV2 and J usage is TRBJ1-2; D uncertain. The V gene lost 3 bases and the J gene lost 2 bases, with 22 bases spanning the gap. The germline V gene has CDR1 SNHLY and CDR2 FYNNEI. The CDR3 totals 18 residues. In DNA form, the CDR3 reads TGTGCCAGCAGTGATGTCAGGCAGCTACTTCGGGGAAACTATGGCTACACCTTC. It translates to CASSDVRQLLRGNYGYTF.

The CDR3 loop reads CASSGLLAGVGNEQFF. DNA of the CDR3: TGTGCCAGCAGCGGATTACTAGCGGGAGTTGGCAATGAGCAGTTCTTC. The rearrangement links TRBV9 to TRBJ2-1, with TRBD2 identical over 11 bases. The CDR3 extends over 16 amino acids. After removal of 3 bases from V and 6 bases from J, the junction contained 8 bases not matched to a gene. In germline, CDR1 is SGDLS, CDR2 YYNGEE.

This clone has just one count. The V call is TRBV18, the J call TRBJ1-1; TRBD1 agrees at 8 bases. The length of the CDR3 is 13 residues. Trimming took 8 bases from V and 6 from J; bases not matched to a gene: 8. The V gene's germline CDR1 is KGHSH and CDR2 LQKENI. CDR3 residues: CASLDRANSEAFF. DNA of the CDR3: TGTGCCAGCCTGGACAGGGCTAATTCTGAAGCTTTCTTT.

The rearrangement joins TRBV2 to TRBJ2-7; TRBD1 aligns across 7 bases. This CDR3 is 13 amino acids long. Trimming at V came to 10 bases and at J to 2 bases, leaving 8 bases not matched to a gene. CDR1 and CDR2 (germline): SNHLY, FYNNEI. The CDR3 reads CATTRDRTYEQYF. The CDR3 region has the DNA TGTGCCACCACCCGGGACAGAACCTACGAGCAGTACTTC.

This chain connects TRBV7-9 to TRBJ2-7, with a possible D match to TRBD1 (6 bases). From germline, CDR1 is SEHNR and CDR2 FQNEAQ (reference sequence). V lost 2 bases to trimming and J lost 3 bases, with 14 bases between them. The CDR3 is made up of 15 amino acids. DNA for the CDR3: TGTGCCAGCAGCTTACTGACGGGACACCGCTACGAGCAGTACTTC. It specifies CASSLLTGHRYEQYF. The full variable domain, with the rest looked up from reference TRBV7-9 and TRBJ2-7, is DTGVSQNPRHKITKRGQNVTFRCDPISEHNRLYWYRQTLGQGPEFLTYFQNEAQLEKSRLLSDRFSAERPKGSFSTLEIQRTEQGDSAMYLCASSLLTGHRYEQYFGPGTRLTVT.

In regard to this clone: Other DNA sequences in the same sample also yield this CDR3. The chain couples TRBV7-9 to TRBJ2-2, with D tentatively TRBD1 (5 bases). Germline CDR1 reads SEHNR; CDR2 reads FQNEAQ (reference sequence). V lost 5 bases, J lost 6 bases, and 13 bases lay in between. This CDR3 comprises 14 residues. The CDR3, as DNA: TGTGCCAGCAGCCCCAATAGGGGTTCCGGGGAGCTGTTTTTT. Protein product: CASSPNRGSGELFF.

This chain joins TRBV6-1 and TRBJ2-1, with a weak D call TRBD1 (5 bases). The CDR3 is 13 amino acids. The germline V and J ends were trimmed by 11 bases and 0 bases, with 11 bases remaining between them. Germline-derived CDR1 and CDR2 are MNHNS and SASEGT. CDR3 DNA: TGTGCCGCCAACAGGAGCTCCTACAATGAGCAGTTCTTC. It is translated as CAANRSSYNEQFF.

The rearrangement uses TRBV23-1 and TRBJ2-4; no reliable D call. TRBV23-1 is filed as an ORF, its function uncertain. The V end was cut by 5 bases, the J end by 0 bases, with 20 bases between. This CDR3 contains 18 residues. The CDR3 sequence is CASSSHQQQLLAKNIQYF. The DNA of the CDR3 is TGCGCCAGCAGTTCGCACCAACAGCAACTACTAGCCAAAAACATTCAGTACTTC.

The V and J genes are TRBV15 and TRBJ1-3; no clear D gene. The CDR3 is 18 residues long. The germline CDR1 and CDR2 sequences are LNHNV and YYDKDF (reference sequence). Trimming cost V 1 base and J 0 bases, with 16 bases left between them. CDR3 loop: CATSRVGRSHTSGNTIYF. For the CDR3, the DNA is TGTGCCACCAGCAGAGTGGGTCGTAGTCACACCTCTGGAAACACCATATATTTT.

The chain joins TRBV7-8 to TRBJ1-1, with D unresolved. The CDR3 runs 15 residues. V dropped 4 bases and J dropped 0 bases, with 12 bases sitting between them. Germline CDR1 and CDR2: SGHVS and FQNEAQ. CDR3 DNA: TGTGCCAGCAGCTCGCGCTCCATCATGAACACTGAAGCTTTCTTT. Protein product: CASSSRSIMNTEAFF.

The V call is TRBV13, the J call TRBJ1-3, with D perhaps TRBD1 (6 bases). Germline values: CDR1 PRHDT, CDR2 FYEKMQ (reference sequence). Trimming shortened V by 3 bases and J by 0 bases, and 9 bases separated the two germline ends. The CDR3 has 15 amino acids. The CDR3, as DNA: TGTGCCAGCAGCTTGGGGGCTTACTCTGGAAACACCATATATTTT. Translated, it gives CASSLGAYSGNTIYF.

The V gene is TRBV28, the J gene TRBJ2-7, with D possibly being TRBD2 (6 bases). V was clipped by 6 bases and J by 0 bases, with 12 bases between them. Germline CDR1 and CDR2: MDHEN and SYDVKM. CDR3 length: 14 residues. CDR3 bases: TGTGCCAGCAGCGGGACTTCAAGCTCCTACGAGCAGTACTTC. This codes for CASSGTSSSYEQYF.

The chain links TRBV18 to TRBJ2-7, with D perhaps matching TRBD2 (5 bases). The CDR3 spans 16 residues. V dropped 2 bases and J dropped 6 bases, with 20 bases sitting between them. Germline V gene sequence: CDR1 KGHSH, CDR2 LQKENI. The CDR3 DNA sequence: TGTGCCAGCTCACCAATCCATACGTTCCGAGAGGGCGAGCAGTACTTC. Amino acids: CASSPIHTFREGEQYF.

This rearrangement joins TRBV28 to TRBJ1-2; D gene unclear. The CDR3 totals 10 residues. The germline V gene has CDR1 MDHEN and CDR2 SYDVKM. Trimming took off 8 bases at V and 10 bases at J, with 11 bases between the two ends. The chain's CDR3 is CASSGVIYTF. In nucleotides, the CDR3 is TGTGCCAGCTCTGGGGTGATCTACACCTTC.

The CDR3 region is CASSGQRSQKDEQYF. The CDR3 nucleotides are TGTGCCAGCAGTGGGCAGAGATCCCAGAAGGACGAGCAGTACTTC. The V call is TRBV6-1, the J call TRBJ2-7; D is undetermined. Trimming removed 4 bases from V and 5 bases from J, with 18 bases in between. The germline gives CDR1 MNHNS, CDR2 SASEGT. This CDR3 region has 15 residues.

CDR3 sequence reads: CASSPLGRNSNEQYF. CDR3 nucleotides: TGTGCCAGCTCACCCCTGGGACGGAACTCTAATGAGCAGTACTTC. The genes are TRBV18 and TRBJ2-7; perhaps D is TRBD1 or TRBD2 (5 bases each). Trimming shortened V by 3 bases and J by 7 bases, and 19 bases separated the two germline ends. Germline CDR1 and CDR2: KGHSH and LQKENI. This CDR3 comprises 15 residues. Full variable domain (missing parts from reference TRBV18 and TRBJ2-7): NAGVMQNPRHLVRRRGQEARLRCSPMKGHSHVYWYRQLPEEGLKFMVYLQKENIIDESGMPKERFSAEFPKEGPSILRIQQVVRGDSAAYFCASSPLGRNSNEQYFGPGTRLTVT.

The J gene is TRBJ2-7, the V gene TRBV6-4; TRBD2 matches at 7 bases. The V gene's germline CDR1 is MRHNA and CDR2 SNTAGT. CDR3 length: 15 residues. The junction had 14 bases not matched to a gene; V was cut back by 6 bases and J by 6 bases. CDR3 in amino acids: CASRAGLEDDCEQYF. The DNA of the CDR3 is TGTGCCAGCAGAGCCGGACTAGAGGATGACTGCGAGCAGTACTTC.

This chain uses TRBV19 with TRBJ2-3; 9 nucleotides align to TRBD2. J gave up 4 bases and V 7 bases, and 6 bases lay outside the gene matches. The CDR3 is made up of 14 amino acids. Germline CDR1 reads LNHDA; CDR2 reads SQIVND (reference sequence). The CDR3 DNA sequence: TGTGCCAGTAAGGCGGCGGGAGGGGCAGATACGCAGTATTTT. Translated, it gives CASKAAGGADTQYF.

The chain recombines TRBV10-2 with TRBJ2-1; 7 bases are shared with TRBD2. The germline gives CDR1 WSHSY, CDR2 SAAADI. V shed 8 bases, J shed 6 bases, and the junction held 10 bases outside the gene matches. This CDR3 contains 14 residues. This CDR3 reads CASVDGGRANEQFF. Written as DNA, the CDR3 is TGCGCCAGCGTTGATGGCGGGAGAGCCAATGAGCAGTTCTTC.

V is TRBV30 and J is TRBJ1-2, with D unclear. The CDR3 loop spans 14 amino acids. Germline V gives CDR1 GTSNPN, CDR2 SVGIG (reference sequence). V was cut by 3 bases and J by 3 bases, with 14 bases left in between. The CDR3 DNA is TGTGCCTGGAGCATGCGGGGTATGGACTATGGCTACACCTTC. As protein: CAWSMRGMDYGYTF.

The CDR3: CASSSRLAGDYEQYF. In DNA form, the CDR3 reads TGTGCCAGCAGCTCGAGACTAGCGGGAGACTACGAGCAGTACTTC. The gene calls are TRBV5-4 and TRBJ2-7; the match to TRBD2 covers 12 bases. With 3 bases clipped from V and 3 bases from J, the junction kept 4 bases outside the gene matches. CDR1 is SGHNT, CDR2 YYREEE, per germline (reference sequence). The CDR3 totals 15 residues.

As to this clone: Other DNA sequences in the same sample also yield this CDR3. The chain links TRBV5-1 to TRBJ2-5; tentative D call: TRBD1 (7 bases). The CDR3 is 13 residues long. V lost 3 bases, J lost 5 bases, and 11 bases lay in between. CDR1 SGHRS and CDR2 YFSETQ come from the germline V gene. The CDR3 loop reads CASSSQGRETQYF. The CDR3 DNA follows: TGCGCCAGCAGCTCACAGGGGAGGGAGACCCAGTACTTC. Full variable domain (outside the CDR3, taken from reference TRBV5-1 and TRBJ2-5): KAGVTQTPRYLIKTRGQQVTLSCSPISGHRSVSWYQQTPGQGLQFLFEYFSETQRNKGNFPGRFSGRQFSNSRSEMNVSTLELGDSALYLCASSSQGRETQYFGPGTRLLVL.

The chain joins TRBV5-1 to TRBJ2-7; D not certain. The CDR3 runs to 14 residues. Germline CDR1 reads SGHRS; CDR2 reads YFSETQ. V lost 0 bases and J 2 bases, leaving 9 bases between the germline ends. CDR3 bases: TGCGCCAGCAGCTTGGCCGCCCACACCTACGAGCAGTACTTC. The encoded protein is CASSLAAHTYEQYF.

This chain links TRBV6-1 with TRBJ1-2; D unresolved. The V end lost 3 bases, the J end lost 2 bases, and 7 bases lay between the germline ends. This CDR3 contains 13 residues. Germline V gives CDR1 MNHNS, CDR2 SASEGT. The CDR3 DNA reads TGTGCCAGCAGTGAGACGCAGAACTATGGCTACACCTTC. Amino acid sequence: CASSETQNYGYTF.

For this clone: The sample has other DNA sequences that encode this CDR3 too. The chain uses TRBV7-3 and TRBJ2-2; D gene unclear. This CDR3 spans 14 amino acids. Germline V gene sequence: CDR1 SGHTA, CDR2 FQGTGA. Deletions cut 4 bases from V and 1 base from J, with 7 bases between. CDR3 loop: CASSSGLNTGELFF. Here the CDR3 DNA reads TGTGCCAGCAGCTCGGGTCTGAACACCGGGGAGCTGTTTTTT.

The gene calls are TRBV7-9 and TRBJ2-1; D is unresolved. CDR1 SEHNR and CDR2 FQNEAQ come from the germline V gene (reference sequence). CDR3 length equals 14 residues. V was cut by 4 bases and J by 5 bases, with 12 bases left in between. CDR3 sequence reads: CASSSRLTDNEQFF. The CDR3 DNA reads TGTGCCAGCAGCTCCAGACTCACGGACAATGAGCAGTTCTTC. The entire variable domain, with the rest obtained from reference TRBV7-9 and TRBJ2-1, is as follows: DTGVSQNPRHKITKRGQNVTFRCDPISEHNRLYWYRQTLGQGPEFLTYFQNEAQLEKSRLLSDRFSAERPKGSFSTLEIQRTEQGDSAMYLCASSSRLTDNEQFFGPGTRLTVL.

The chain is built from TRBV19 and TRBJ1-5, with a weak D call TRBD1 (5 bases). The germline gives CDR1 LNHDA, CDR2 SQIVND (reference sequence). The CDR3 contains 14 residues. The V end was cut by 6 bases, the J end by 9 bases, with 18 bases between. CDR3 protein: CASSPRGLGLPQHF. DNA of the CDR3: TGTGCCAGTAGCCCGCGGGGCCTGGGGCTGCCCCAGCATTTT.

The chain carries TRBV30 and TRBJ1-1; tentatively, D is TRBD1 (6 bases). The CDR3 has 14 amino acids. CDR1 and CDR2 (germline): GTSNPN, SVGIG (reference sequence). The V end lost 5 bases, the J end lost 1 base, and 14 bases lay between the germline ends. The CDR3 is CAWRILQGNTEAFF. The CDR3 DNA is TGTGCCTGGCGCATCCTACAGGGGAACACTGAAGCTTTCTTT.

V usage is TRBV7-8 and J usage is TRBJ1-5; the D gene is possibly TRBD1 (5 bases). Trimming pared 6 bases from V and 5 bases from J, leaving 20 bases between. The CDR3 length is 16 residues. Germline loops: CDR1 SGHVS, CDR2 FQNEAQ. The CDR3 nucleotides read TGTGCCAGCAGTCGTCCCCCGCGGGGGGGTGATCAGCCCCAGCATTTT. Translating gives CASSRPPRGGDQPQHF.

The V call is TRBV28, the J call TRBJ2-7; D ambiguous. V was trimmed by 6 bases and J by 6 bases, leaving 6 bases between them. The CDR3 spans 10 residues. In germline, CDR1 is MDHEN, CDR2 SYDVKM. For the CDR3, the DNA is TGTGCCAGCAGGTCGGGCGAGCAGTACTTC. It specifies CASRSGEQYF.